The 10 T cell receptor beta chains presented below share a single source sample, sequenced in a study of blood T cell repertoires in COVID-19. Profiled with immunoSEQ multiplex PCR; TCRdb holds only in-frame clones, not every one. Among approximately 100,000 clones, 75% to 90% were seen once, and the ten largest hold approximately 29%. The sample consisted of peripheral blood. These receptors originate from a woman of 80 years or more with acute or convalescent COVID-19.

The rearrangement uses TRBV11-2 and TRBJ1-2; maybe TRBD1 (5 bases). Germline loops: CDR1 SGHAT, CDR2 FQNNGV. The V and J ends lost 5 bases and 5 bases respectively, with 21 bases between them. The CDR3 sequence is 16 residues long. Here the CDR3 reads CASSPPGGGMWYGYTF. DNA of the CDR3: TGTGCCAGCAGCCCCCCGGGCGGGGGGATGTGGTATGGCTACACCTTC.

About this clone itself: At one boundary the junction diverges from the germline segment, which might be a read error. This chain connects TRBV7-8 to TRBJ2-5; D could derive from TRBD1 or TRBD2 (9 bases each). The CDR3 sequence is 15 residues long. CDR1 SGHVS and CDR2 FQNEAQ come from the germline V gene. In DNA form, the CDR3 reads TGTGCCAGCACCTTAGCGGGGGACAGGGAAGAGACCCAGTACTTC. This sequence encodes CASTLAGDREETQYF.

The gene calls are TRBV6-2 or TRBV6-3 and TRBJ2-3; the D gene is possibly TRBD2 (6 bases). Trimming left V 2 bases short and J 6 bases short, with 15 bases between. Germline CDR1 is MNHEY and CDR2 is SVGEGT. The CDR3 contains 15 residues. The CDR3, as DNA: TGTGCCAGCAGTTACATGGCCGGGGGAAGGGATACGCAGTATTTT. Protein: CASSYMAGGRDTQYF.

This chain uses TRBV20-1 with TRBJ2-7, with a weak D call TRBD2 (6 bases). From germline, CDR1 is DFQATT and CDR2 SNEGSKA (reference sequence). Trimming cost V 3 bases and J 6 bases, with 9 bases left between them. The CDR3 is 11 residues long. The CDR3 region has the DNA TGCAGTGCTAGTCCCGGGGGCGAGCAGTACTTC. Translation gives CSASPGGEQYF.

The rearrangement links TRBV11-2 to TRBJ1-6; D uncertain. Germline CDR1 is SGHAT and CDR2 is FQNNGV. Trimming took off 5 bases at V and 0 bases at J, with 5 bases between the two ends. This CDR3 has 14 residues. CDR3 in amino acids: CASSLSSYNSPLHF. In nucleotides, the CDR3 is TGTGCCAGCAGCCTAAGCTCCTATAATTCACCCCTCCACTTT.

The CDR3 nucleotides read TGTGCCAGCAGCCAATTAGCGGGGTTGGGCTACAATGAGCAGTTCTTC. Translated: CASSQLAGLGYNEQFF. This chain joins TRBV3-1 (or the pseudogene TRBV3-2) and TRBJ2-1; 8 nucleotides match TRBD2. The CDR3 sequence is 16 residues long. J gave up 3 bases and V 2 bases, and 6 bases lay outside the gene matches. CDR1 LGHDT and CDR2 YNNKEL come from the germline V gene (reference sequence).

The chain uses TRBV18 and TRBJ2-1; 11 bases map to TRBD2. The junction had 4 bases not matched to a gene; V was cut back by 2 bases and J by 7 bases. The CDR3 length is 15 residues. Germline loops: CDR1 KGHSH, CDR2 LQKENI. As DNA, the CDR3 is TGTGCCAGCTCACCAACACTAGCGGGGGTTAATGAGCAGTTCTTC. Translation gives CASSPTLAGVNEQFF.

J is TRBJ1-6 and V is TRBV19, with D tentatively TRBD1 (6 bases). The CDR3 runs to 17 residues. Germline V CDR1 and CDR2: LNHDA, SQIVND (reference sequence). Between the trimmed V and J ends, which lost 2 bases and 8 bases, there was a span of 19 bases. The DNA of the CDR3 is TGTGCCAGTAGTATACCCGCTGGGGGGGCCCCTCATTCACCCCTCCACTTT. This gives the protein CASSIPAGGAPHSPLHF. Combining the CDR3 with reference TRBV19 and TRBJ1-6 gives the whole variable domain DGGITQSPKYLFRKEGQNVTLSCEQNLNHDAMYWYRQDPGQGLRLIYYSQIVNDFQKGDIAEGYSVSREKKESFPLTVTSAQKNPTAFYLCASSIPAGGAPHSPLHFGNGTRLTVT.

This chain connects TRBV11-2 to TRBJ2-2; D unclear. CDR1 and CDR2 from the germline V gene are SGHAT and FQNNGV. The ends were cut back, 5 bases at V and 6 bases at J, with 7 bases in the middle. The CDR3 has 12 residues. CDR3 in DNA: TGTGCCAGCAGCCCTTCGGCCGGGGAGCTGTTTTTT. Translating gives CASSPSAGELFF.

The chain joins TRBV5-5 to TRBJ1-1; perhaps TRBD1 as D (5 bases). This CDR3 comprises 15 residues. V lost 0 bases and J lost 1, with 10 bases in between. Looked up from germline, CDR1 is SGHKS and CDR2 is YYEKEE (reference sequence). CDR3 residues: CASSLGVRENTEAFF. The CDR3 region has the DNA TGTGCCAGCAGCTTGGGGGTCAGGGAGAACACTGAAGCTTTCTTT.